This TCR beta chain comes out of a study of blood T cell repertoires in COVID-19. The table came from immunoSEQ multiplex PCR; TCRdb's copy has only in-frame clones and leaves some out. The sample consists of about 200,000 clones, roughly nine tenths of them appearing once. The V gene's germline CDR1 is SGDLS and CDR2 YYNGEE. The length of the CDR3 is 15 residues. Trimming at V came to 4 bases and at J to 8 bases, leaving 9 bases not matched to a gene. The table lists this clone with a few counts. The specimen was peripheral blood. The clonotype comes from a woman aged 70-85 years with acute or convalescent COVID-19. The chain recombines TRBV9 with TRBJ1-4, with 9 nucleotides matching TRBD1. In DNA form, the CDR3 reads TGTGCCAGCAGCCCGACCGGGACAGGGAGGGAAAAACTGTTTTTT. Amino acids: CASSPTGTGREKLFF.